This TCR beta chain was observed in a study of Graves' ophthalmopathy and Graves' hyperthyroidism (dated by TCRdb to between 2017 and 2018). Concerning the study at large: Hyperthyroidism was considered stable if no progression to ophthalmopathy occurred within 18 months of follow-up. The study used signatures of the TCR beta repertoire to tell Graves' ophthalmopathy apart from Graves' hyperthyroidism and to predict which patients would progress to ophthalmopathy. The independent validation cohort included approximately 19 hyperthyroidism patients plus 17 patients who later progressed from hyperthyroidism to ophthalmopathy. In total, 135 blood samples were TCR-sequenced: some 40 ophthalmopathy, roughly 80 hyperthyroidism and some 17 hyperthyroidism-to-ophthalmopathy patients. After sampling, hyperthyroidism patients received methimazole starting at 30 mg daily, and ophthalmopathy patients received high-dose intravenous methylprednisolone. A discovery set of 100 patients (approximately 42 ophthalmopathy, under 65 stable hyperthyroidism) was enrolled to explore V-J signatures distinguishing ophthalmopathy from hyperthyroidism. In roughly 6 hyperthyroidism patients, the T-cell repertoire of thyroid tissue was compared with the T-cell repertoire of blood.

Hyperthyroidism patients were newly diagnosed, were aged 18 to 65 years, and had a disease duration under 2 months. Patients with other autoimmune diseases, uncontrolled infections, pregnancy or lactation were excluded. Clinical symptoms, serum thyroxine, TRAb, thyroid ultrasound and orbital computed tomography were used for diagnosis. Total RNA was extracted with Trizol reagent and quality-checked on an Agilent 2100 Bioanalyzer. The CDR3 starts with the cysteine, ends with the phenylalanine, and has 14 residues. Solely the CDR3 DNA is kept, with 42 bases framed from the first base. CDR1 and CDR2 (SGHAT, FQNNGV) derive from the germline V gene. Trimming at the junction amounts to 1 base on V and 2 bases on J, and the germline ends lie 9 bases apart. General conclusions and limits of the study: Sample size was not predetermined statistically, and investigators were not blinded to group allocation. In cross-validation, the 13-signature model distinguished ophthalmopathy from stable hyperthyroidism with 85% to 90% sensitivity and almost 83% specificity, and in the test set the corresponding values were approximately 80% and 68%. In validation, the model predicted ophthalmopathy progression with nearly 71% sensitivity and approximately 75% specificity; more than ten predicted patients were CT-confirmed with GO in a median of about 6.2 months. Among expanded thyroid clonotypes with frequency above 0.001, most also showed up in blood, which suggests that blood repertoires may reflect the thyroid immune response.

For repertoire sequencing, the TCR beta CDR3 regions were amplified from RNA transcripts. A first-round RT-PCR used HTBI primers with the Qiagen OneStep RT-PCR kit, followed by a second-round multiplex PCR, size selection and purification. Libraries were sequenced on an Illumina HiSeq2000 using paired-end 100 bp reads. Processing in the source paper ran as follows. SOAPnuke was used to process the reads, throwing out any read that had adapters, had uncalled bases, had a mean Phred below 15, or lacked an exact constant-primer or identifier match. High-quality paired reads were merged with COPE v1.2.5. Unique nucleotide sequences were defined as clonotypes and aligned to IMGT TRB V, D and J references using MiTCR v1.1. The analysis was limited to V-J combinations with a frequency above 0.0001, which together covered 98% to 99.2% of repertoires. For each V-J combination, a TCR clonal expansion and chaos score was defined as the ratio of F50 clonal expansion to chaos observed in the TCRdist matrix. Welch's t-statistics and random forest were used to reduce features to over ten V-J combinations, which were fed into a naive Bayes classifier. The similarity between thyroid and blood repertoires was quantified using the Morisita-Horn index. TCRdb reprocessing: public reads trimmed at Q25 with fastp, clones called with MiXCR, in-frame beta chains kept. Rows are unified per CDR3 protein, each entry keeping the most common DNA and genes. The V and J calls reflect TCRdb's pipeline rather than the authors' work. This sample gives around 1,200,000 distinct CDR3 sequences in total; 35% to 45% of them show up just once. The biggest ten clones account for 11% of the sample.

This clonotype has at least ten counts. The antigen it recognizes is unknown. Per-base quality was not reported, and no clone a single base away is much larger than it. Here the chain combines TRBV11-2 and TRBJ2-7; no D gene call is confident. The TCR sequence derives from an adult man with Graves' hyperthyroidism. Material for sequencing was peripheral blood or thyroid tissue (not recorded which). The DNA sequence is as follows: TGTGCCAGCAGCTTAGTAGGGCCGGCCTACGAGCAGTACTTC. It codes for CASSLVGPAYEQYF.